This T cell receptor (beta chain) originates from a study of CXCR3-negative and CXCR3-positive naive CD8 T cells. Libraries of TRB cDNA were made by 5' RACE and carried UMIs. TCRdb derives one entry per CDR3 protein from the 5' RACE reads, leaving out DNA. The table gives tens of thousands of distinct CDR3 sequences; the top ten clones make up 9.5% to 13% of it. CDR1 SNHLY and CDR2 FYNNEI come from the germline V gene. This CDR3 contains 17 residues. Sequenced input: memory CD8+ T cells from blood. The chain has TRBV2 and TRBJ2-7; TCRdb lists TRBD2, though no DNA is available to test this call. The origin of this receptor is a human donor in good health. Some clones in this sample may be carry-over from other donors' samples. CDR3 loop: CASSLPTGGGRTYEQYF.